This T cell receptor beta chain came from a study of Graves' ophthalmopathy and Graves' hyperthyroidism. Study in general: There was a collection of peripheral blood at initial diagnosis, before any treatment.

Researchers took RNA transcripts and amplified TCR beta CDR3 regions from them. HTBI primers primed a first-round RT-PCR, and a second-round multiplex PCR followed. In TCRdb, the multiplex PCR reads were re-called with MiXCR into one record per CDR3 protein. The data hold about 740,000 distinct CDR3 sequences, with roughly two fifths observed a single time. Enrollment excluded any patients with other autoimmune diseases, uncontrolled infections, pregnancy or lactation. A note on this clonotype: Since no conserved phenylalanine or tryptophan closes the CDR3, a read error is the likely cause. The DNA is left out, because the CDR3 cannot be placed on it with certainty; the CDR3 is given as TCRdb lists it.

The CDR3 numbers 8 amino acids, ends counted. CDR1 and CDR2 (germline): ENHRY, SYGVKD. V and J are TRBV10-3 and TRBJ1-3; TRBD1, the table's D call, was not compared with the DNA. The clonotype was recovered from an adult man with Graves' ophthalmopathy. Sequencing was carried out using peripheral blood. The CDR3 region is CAISESGA.